Described below is a single TCR beta chain sequence and its context. Antigen: not known. This entry comes from a study of T-cell reconstitution after alpha-beta-depleted transplantation in children. Study-wide points: Two months or so post-transplant, alpha-beta T cells reportedly derived from several hundred expanded graft clones. Newly generated T cells supplied most T-cell counts and diversity one year post-transplant.

Unique molecular identifiers were used in preparing the TCRbeta library. TCRdb fed the PCR reads into MiXCR, producing one record per CDR3 protein. The sample holds approximately 210,000 distinct CDR3 sequences, approximately 17% seen once. V was cut by 4 bases and J by 3 bases, with 16 bases left in between. The CDR3 is 16 residues long. Germline CDR1 and CDR2: MNHEY and SVGEGT. The receptor's source is a male patient between 2 and 15 years old who had a stem cell transplant for acute lymphoblastic leukemia, so the T cells may come from the graft donor. The chain has TRBV6-2 or TRBV6-3 and TRBJ2-1; a possible D gene is TRBD2 (5 bases). The source material was PBMCs, mostly from graft donor cells, sampled 360 days after TCRalphabeta/CD19-depleted stem cell transplant. Written as DNA, the CDR3 is TGTGCCAGCAGTTGGGGAAGCGGCGTATTCTACAATGAGCAGTTCTTC. Translated: CASSWGSGVFYNEQFF.